The present T cell receptor (beta chain) was sequenced within a study of blood T cell repertoires in COVID-19. Study summary: Sites in the United States, Italy and Spain provided acute and convalescent COVID-19 samples. PBMCs, B-cell-depleted T cells, or T cells provided the cDNA or gDNA that made up the material.

Authors' data handling: Estimated nucleated cell counts came from reference gene primer amplification. Method: immunoSEQ multiplex PCR; TCRdb's copy keeps in-frame clones and lacks some. V and J calls plus clone size are reproduced from that table; the DNA served to infer D and trimming. The data show more than 100,000 clones, around 81% seen once. This CDR3 comprises 17 residues. The V gene end was trimmed by 5 bases and the J gene end by 5 bases; junction bases not matched to a gene: 13. The germline gives CDR1 SGHRS, CDR2 YFSETQ. Sequencing input: peripheral blood. The receptor was derived from a woman aged 55-69 years with active or convalescent COVID-19. This chain links TRBV5-1 with TRBJ2-1; 10 nucleotides agree with TRBD2. The CDR3 is CASSRGPPSGGNNEQFF. DNA for the CDR3: TGCGCCAGCAGTAGGGGCCCTCCTAGCGGGGGCAACAATGAGCAGTTCTTC. The full variable domain, with the rest looked up from reference TRBV5-1 and TRBJ2-1, is KAGVTQTPRYLIKTRGQQVTLSCSPISGHRSVSWYQQTPGQGLQFLFEYFSETQRNKGNFPGRFSGRQFSNSRSEMNVSTLELGDSALYLCASSRGPPSGGNNEQFFGPGTRLTVL.